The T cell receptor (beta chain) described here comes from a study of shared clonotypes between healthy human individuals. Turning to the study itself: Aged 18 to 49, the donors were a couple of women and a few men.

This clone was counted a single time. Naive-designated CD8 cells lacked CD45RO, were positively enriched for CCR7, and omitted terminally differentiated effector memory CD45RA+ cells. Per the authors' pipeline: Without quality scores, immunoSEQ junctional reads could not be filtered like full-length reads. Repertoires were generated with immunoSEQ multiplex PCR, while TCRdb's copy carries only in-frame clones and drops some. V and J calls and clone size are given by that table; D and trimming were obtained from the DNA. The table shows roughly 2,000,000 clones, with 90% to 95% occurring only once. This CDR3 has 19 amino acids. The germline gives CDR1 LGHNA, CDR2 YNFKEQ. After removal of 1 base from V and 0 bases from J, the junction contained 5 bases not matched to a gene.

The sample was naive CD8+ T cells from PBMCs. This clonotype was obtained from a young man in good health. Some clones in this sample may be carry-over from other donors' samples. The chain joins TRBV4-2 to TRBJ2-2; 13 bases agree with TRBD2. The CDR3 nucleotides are TGTGCCAGCAGCCAAGTCCTACTAGCGGGAGGGACGAACACCGGGGAGCTGTTTTTT. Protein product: CASSQVLLAGGTNTGELFF.